Given below is one TCR beta chain in context. Its antigen is undetermined. About 10^5 naive or memory CD4+ cells were cultured with CEF peptides for around eleven days. The sample belongs to a study of CD4 T cells in relation to SARS-CoV-2 and coronaviruses. About the study: After roughly 9 days of antigen culture, PBMC TCR beta CDR3s were sequenced. Study-wide results and caveats: SARS-CoV-2-driven expansion was significantly weaker in crossreactive than monoreactive clones. Memory recall responses, not primary responses primed in culture, are what the assay detects.

The CDR3 length is 15 residues. CDR1 MNHEY and CDR2 SMNVEV come from the germline V gene (reference sequence). Trimming removed 3 bases from V and 8 bases from J, with 19 bases in between. Some clones are missing from TCRdb's copy, which holds only in-frame ones; the method was immunoSEQ multiplex PCR. The data show around 31,000 clones, with roughly 76% seen just once and 3.4% held by the top ten. The source material was memory CD4+ T cells from PBMCs, cultured in vitro. The source of this sequence is an adult with COVID-19. The J gene is TRBJ1-2, the V gene TRBV27; no reliable D call. CDR3 sequence (DNA): TGTGCCAGCAGTTTTAAGCCGGTCTCGATGGGAGGCTACACCTTC. Translation: CASSFKPVSMGGYTF.